This T cell receptor beta chain was found in a study of OX40 agonist ivuxolimab in advanced cancers. A word on this clone: Its antigen is unknown.

Trimming removed 3 bases from V and 5 bases from J, with 16 bases in between. The CDR3 runs to 15 residues. Germline V gives CDR1 SEHNR, CDR2 FQNEAQ (reference sequence). Overall study findings and caveats: Average numbers of expanded clones were greater in CD8+ T cells than in CD4+. In the expanded peripheral T cells, antigen specificity was never determined.

The repertoire was sequenced with immunoSEQ multiplex PCR; TCRdb's copy has only in-frame clones and lacks some. This sample has about 74,000 clones, with approximately 88% found just once. The specimen comprised CD4+ or CD8+ T cells sorted from blood, sampled in a trial of the OX40 agonist ivuxolimab. This receptor was obtained from an adult with an advanced solid tumor such as melanoma, head and neck, liver or kidney cancer. The gene calls are TRBV7-9 and TRBJ2-5; D perhaps matches TRBD2 (6 bases). The CDR3 loop reads CASSLVRPGAETQYF. The CDR3 DNA is TGTGCCAGCAGCTTGGTTCGCCCGGGAGCGGAGACCCAGTACTTC.